The 31 T cell receptor beta chains reported below all come from one sample, sequenced in a study of blood T cells in healthy people across ages. Sample-barcoded 5' priming and a J-beta primer mix drove a second PCR of 7 to 11 cycles. TCRdb independently ran MiXCR on the 5' RACE reads; one entry per CDR3 protein. In the table there are roughly 1.9 million distinct CDR3 sequences, around 40% of which are singletons. The sample was blood. Every receptor here comes from a human donor in good health.

Concerning this clonotype itself: Compared with germline, one end of the junction differs, possibly owing to a read error. This chain uses TRBV2 with TRBJ2-7, with unresolved D. Germline CDR1 SNHLY, CDR2 FYNNEI. This CDR3 has 10 residues. The CDR3 loop reads CANSPYEQYF. The CDR3 DNA follows: TGTGCCAACAGTCCCTACGAGCAGTACTTC.

The gene calls are TRBV7-2 and TRBJ1-4; D possibly corresponds to TRBD1 (6 bases). Germline CDR1 SGHTA, CDR2 FQGNSA. This CDR3 contains 14 residues. V was trimmed by 2 bases and J by 7 bases, leaving 11 bases between them. CDR3 nucleotide sequence: TGTGCCAGCAGCTTAATGGGGGCCGGTGAAAAACTGTTTTTT. Its translation is CASSLMGAGEKLFF.

The V call is TRBV4-2, the J call TRBJ2-1; 8 bases are a match to TRBD2. The V gene's germline CDR1 is LGHNA and CDR2 YNFKEQ. Losses at the gene ends were 4 bases for V and 1 base for J; bases not matched to a gene: 6. CDR3 length equals 16 residues. The DNA for the CDR3 is TGTGCCAGCAGCCTGAGTTTAGCGGGGTCCTACAATGAGCAGTTCTTC. It specifies CASSLSLAGSYNEQFF.

The chain has TRBV4-2 and TRBJ2-7; D uncertain. The CDR3 loop spans 15 amino acids. Trimming took off 1 base at V and 0 bases at J, with 10 bases between the two ends. The germline gives CDR1 LGHNA, CDR2 YNFKEQ. CDR3 sequence (DNA): TGTGCCAGCAGCCAAGTTTTCCTGAGCTCCTACGAGCAGTACTTC. Encoded protein: CASSQVFLSSYEQYF.

This clonotype occurred many times. This chain links TRBV7-2 with TRBJ2-5; the D gene is possibly TRBD1 (6 bases). The CDR3 is 19 residues long. Germline values: CDR1 SGHTA, CDR2 FQGNSA. The V end was cut by 5 bases, the J end by 5 bases, with 30 bases between. For the CDR3, the DNA is TGTGCCAGCAGCCTGTTCGACAGGCGATCCCGGACTGGCGGGGAGACCCAGTACTTC. Translated: CASSLFDRRSRTGGETQYF.

Details on this clonotype: A much larger clone sits a single nucleotide away, making a read error possible. The chain combines TRBV29-1 with TRBJ2-5, with 8 bases matching TRBD2. Germline V CDR1 and CDR2: SQVTM, ANQGSEA. The CDR3 extends over 13 amino acids. The chain's CDR3 is CCALTSGQETQYF. CDR3 bases: TGCTGCGCCCTAACTAGCGGACAAGAGACCCAGTACTTC.

This rearrangement joins TRBV7-3 to TRBJ2-6, with TRBD1 identical over 11 bases. Germline V gene lookup returns CDR1 SGHTA and CDR2 FQGTGA. The CDR3 is 18 amino acids. Trimming at V came to 0 bases and at J to 1 base, leaving 2 bases not matched to a gene. CDR3 DNA: TGTGCCAGCAGCTTAACCGGGACAGGGGGGTCTGGGGCCAACGTCCTGACTTTC. Translating gives CASSLTGTGGSGANVLTF.

The rearrangement joins TRBV2 to TRBJ1-4, with D tentatively TRBD1 (6 bases). CDR3 length equals 14 residues. The germline V gene has CDR1 SNHLY and CDR2 FYNNEI. Trimming stripped 7 bases from V and 8 bases from J, with 17 bases between. DNA for the CDR3: TGTGCCAGCAAAACGGGGGGCGCTTGGGAAAAACTGTTTTTT. Translated: CASKTGGAWEKLFF.

This clonotype came up many times. The chain employs TRBV4-3 and TRBJ2-7; D is ambiguous. The V end was cut by 0 bases, the J end by 2 bases, with 14 bases between. This CDR3 contains 16 residues. Germline-derived CDR1 and CDR2 are LGHNA and YSLEER. The CDR3 sequence is CASSQDATSRTYEQYF. Written as DNA, the CDR3 is TGCGCCAGCAGCCAAGATGCAACCTCACGTACCTACGAGCAGTACTTC.

CDR3 region: CSARHPIPKQGIKYNSPLHF. CDR3 DNA: TGCAGTGCTAGACATCCTATACCTAAACAGGGCATCAAGTATAATTCACCCCTCCACTTT. This chain connects TRBV20-1 to TRBJ1-6, with D possibly TRBD1 on 6 matching bases. The CDR3 length is 20 residues. V was trimmed by 2 bases and J by 4 bases, leaving 27 bases between them. Per the germline V gene, CDR1 is DFQATT and CDR2 is SNEGSKA (reference sequence).

This clonotype occurred a few times. The chain uses TRBV9 and TRBJ2-7, with D perhaps TRBD2 (7 bases). Trimming stripped 0 bases from V and 3 bases from J, with 13 bases between. From germline, CDR1 is SGDLS and CDR2 YYNGEE. The CDR3 is made up of 15 amino acids. CDR3 sequence: CASSVGGGLIYEQYF. The CDR3 nucleotides are TGTGCCAGCAGCGTAGGCGGGGGCCTCATCTACGAGCAGTACTTC.

The V call is TRBV6-5, the J call TRBJ1-2; D gene ambiguous. Germline V CDR1 and CDR2: MNHEY, SVGAGI. Trimming stripped 6 bases from V and 3 bases from J, with 11 bases between. The CDR3 covers 13 residues. CDR3 nucleotides: TGTGCCAGCAGGGAATCGAGCGACTATGGCTACACCTTC. Encoded protein: CASRESSDYGYTF.

The rearrangement joins TRBV7-6 to TRBJ1-5, with a tentative D call TRBD1 (6 bases). Trimming cost V 5 bases and J 6 bases, with 20 bases left between them. The CDR3 consists of 16 residues. Germline V gene sequence: CDR1 SGHVS, CDR2 FNYEAQ. The CDR3 sequence is CASSLEVAGGGQPQHF. As DNA, the CDR3 is TGTGCCAGCAGCCTAGAGGTAGCGGGGGGCGGTCAGCCCCAGCATTTT. Variable domain in full (rest from reference TRBV7-6 and TRBJ1-5): GAGVSQSPRYKVTKRGQDVALRCDPISGHVSLYWYRQALGQGPEFLTYFNYEAQQDKSGLPNDRFSAERPEGSISTLTIQRTEQRDSAMYRCASSLEVAGGGQPQHFGDGTRLSIL.

The chain employs TRBV7-2 and TRBJ1-2; maybe TRBD1 (5 bases). Germline CDR1 SGHTA, CDR2 FQGNSA. Trimming pared 4 bases from V and 4 bases from J, leaving 13 bases between. This CDR3 comprises 14 residues. The CDR3 loop is CASSSAGRGYGYTF. CDR3 in DNA: TGTGCCAGCAGCTCGGCGGGACGAGGCTATGGCTACACCTTC.

This clonotype was recorded many times. The V gene is TRBV6-1, the J gene TRBJ1-2; weak D call: TRBD1 (6 bases). Germline loops: CDR1 MNHNS, CDR2 SASEGT. This CDR3 region has 14 residues. V was trimmed by 1 base and J by 7 bases, leaving 13 bases between them. CDR3 coding DNA: TGTGCCAGCAGTGAAGGGGGGGCGCTGCGTGGCTACACCTTC. Translation gives CASSEGGALRGYTF.

This rearrangement joins TRBV29-1 to TRBJ1-1; D gene ambiguous. CDR1 and CDR2 from the germline V gene are SQVTM and ANQGSEA. Trimming stripped 5 bases from V and 11 bases from J, with 12 bases between. The CDR3 has 10 residues. CDR3 amino acids: CSVTAFGAFF. CDR3 bases: TGCAGCGTTACAGCCTTCGGGGCTTTCTTT.

The rearrangement joins TRBV4-1 to TRBJ1-2; D is unresolved. The CDR3 totals 14 residues. The germline V gene has CDR1 MGHRA and CDR2 YSYEKL. Trimming stripped 1 base from V and 1 base from J, with 7 bases between. The CDR3 DNA sequence: TGCGCCAGCAGCCAAGGGAGTTTTAACTATGGCTACACCTTC. Its protein product is CASSQGSFNYGYTF.

This clonotype was counted a few times. This sequence joins TRBV4-3 and TRBJ2-1; TRBD2 matches at 8 bases. Germline V gives CDR1 LGHNA, CDR2 YSLEER. V lost 5 bases to trimming and J lost 4 bases; unmatched junction nucleotides: 10. This CDR3 has 16 amino acids. As DNA, the CDR3 is TGCGCCAGCAGCTTTGGAGCCACTAGCGGTTACAATGAGCAGTTCTTC. It codes for CASSFGATSGYNEQFF.

This chain joins TRBV15 and TRBJ2-1, with D unclear. CDR1 LNHNV and CDR2 YYDKDF come from the germline V gene (reference sequence). The CDR3 length is 15 residues. V gave up 9 bases and J gave up 8 bases, with 23 bases separating them. The CDR3 bases are TGTGCCACTACCCAGTCCCCAAAATCTTTCCATGAGCAGTTCTTC. This gives the protein CATTQSPKSFHEQFF. The complete variable domain, with remaining parts taken from reference TRBV15 and TRBJ2-1, reads DAMVIQNPRYQVTQFGKPVTLSCSQTLNHNVMYWYQQKSSQAPKLLFHYYDKDFNNEADTPDNFQSRRPNTSFCFLDIRSPGLGDTAMYLCATTQSPKSFHEQFFGPGTRLTVL.

This clonotype has only one observation. The chain carries TRBV20-1 and TRBJ2-1, with 11 bases identical to TRBD2. CDR1 and CDR2 (germline): DFQATT, SNEGSKA (reference sequence). The CDR3 runs to 14 residues. V lost 2 bases to trimming and J lost 8 bases; unmatched junction nucleotides: 5. The CDR3 spells CSARLAGGPHEQFF. The CDR3 DNA reads TGCAGTGCTAGATTAGCGGGGGGGCCGCATGAGCAGTTCTTC.

V and J are TRBV4-3 and TRBJ1-1; 7 nucleotides match TRBD1. V lost 2 bases to trimming and J lost 6 bases; unmatched junction nucleotides: 6. This CDR3 has 14 amino acids. The germline V gene has CDR1 LGHNA and CDR2 YSLEER. CDR3 in amino acids: CASSQLGGRAEAFF. In DNA, the CDR3 is TGCGCCAGCAGCCAATTAGGGGGCAGGGCTGAAGCTTTCTTT.

This clonotype has only a few counts. CDR3 in amino acids: CASSQERIGGRHEQYF. The CDR3 DNA reads TGCGCCAGCAGCCAAGAGCGGATCGGGGGAAGGCACGAGCAGTACTTC. This chain links TRBV4-1 with TRBJ2-7, with D possibly TRBD2 on 6 matching bases. V shed 0 bases and J shed 5 bases, with 17 bases lying between them. The CDR3 is 16 residues long. The germline gives CDR1 MGHRA, CDR2 YSYEKL.

In its sample, this clonotype was seen a few times. Here the CDR3 DNA reads TGTGCCAGCAGCCAATCCCCCCCCGGTAGCGGGGGTGGAGATACGCAGTATTTT. It codes for CASSQSPPGSGGGDTQYF. The genes are TRBV12-3 or TRBV12-4 and TRBJ2-3, with TRBD2 matching over 9 bases. V was clipped by 6 bases and J by 5 bases; unmatched bases: 18. The CDR3 runs 18 residues.

This chain links TRBV27 with TRBJ2-4; D remains ambiguous. The J call may not be correct, given that the DNA end is closer to TRBJ2-7. Per the germline V gene, CDR1 is MNHEY and CDR2 is SMNVEV (reference sequence). The length of the CDR3 is 14 residues. CDR3 residues: CATAFRGPSYEQYF. The CDR3 DNA follows: TGTGCCACCGCGTTCCGTGGTCCCTCCTACGAGCAGTACTTC.

The rearrangement joins TRBV6-6 to TRBJ1-4, with 10 positions matching TRBD1. The CDR3 runs 15 residues. Unmatched junction bases numbered 4, after V lost 5 bases and J lost 4 bases. Germline V gene data show CDR1 as MNHNY and CDR2 as SVGAGI (reference sequence). CDR3 sequence reads: CASSRTGGINEKLFF. CDR3 bases: TGTGCCAGCAGTCGGACAGGGGGGATTAATGAAAAACTGTTTTTT.

This clonotype was recorded a few times. The chain uses TRBV6-1 and TRBJ2-6; 11 positions agree with TRBD1. The CDR3 covers 18 residues. Germline V gives CDR1 MNHNS, CDR2 SASEGT. V gave up 6 bases and J gave up 0 bases; unmatched junction bases: 7. The CDR3 sequence: CASSSIGTGGSGANVLTF. As DNA, the CDR3 is TGTGCCAGCAGCTCGATCGGGACAGGGGGCTCTGGGGCCAACGTCCTGACTTTC.

The genes are TRBV20-1 and TRBJ2-1; TRBD2 aligns across 7 bases. CDR3 length: 14 amino acids. With V trimmed by 5 bases and J by 8 bases, 12 bases remained unmatched. Germline-derived CDR1 and CDR2 are DFQATT and SNEGSKA (reference sequence). CDR3 bases: TGCAGTGCTCGGGAGGTGGGGGGAGGCTATGAGCAGTTCTTC. Residues: CSAREVGGGYEQFF.

The gene calls are TRBV11-1 and TRBJ2-1; either TRBD1 or TRBD2 may supply D (5 bases each). Trimming removed 5 bases from V and 8 bases from J, with 37 bases in between. The CDR3 has 21 residues. Germline CDR1 is SGHAT and CDR2 is FQDESV (reference sequence). CDR3 nucleotides: TGTGCCAGCAGCCCTTGGGGGAACCTCAACTATTATCGGCTTGGTACTGATGAGCAGTTCTTC. Its protein is CASSPWGNLNYYRLGTDEQFF.

This clonotype was detected a few times. V and J are TRBV4-2 and TRBJ2-5, with TRBD1 matching 9 bases. CDR1 and CDR2 (germline): LGHNA, YNFKEQ. The V segment lost 3 bases and the J segment 2 bases; nucleotides outside the gene matches: 10. The length of the CDR3 is 17 residues. The CDR3 spells CASSHFLETGGQETQYF. CDR3 in DNA: TGTGCCAGCAGCCATTTCCTCGAGACAGGGGGTCAAGAGACCCAGTACTTC.

The chain recombines TRBV4-2 with TRBJ2-1, with 12 bases identical to TRBD2. Germline CDR1 reads LGHNA; CDR2 reads YNFKEQ. The CDR3 totals 20 residues. With V trimmed by 1 base and J by 3 bases, 13 bases remained unmatched. This CDR3 reads CASSQVPGGKTSGGYNEQFF. The CDR3 bases are TGTGCCAGCAGCCAAGTCCCTGGGGGAAAGACTAGCGGGGGCTACAATGAGCAGTTCTTC.

The chain is built from TRBV30 and TRBJ1-2, with 7 bases lining up with TRBD1. Looked up from germline, CDR1 is GTSNPN and CDR2 is SVGIG (reference sequence). The CDR3 loop spans 17 amino acids. J lost 3 bases, V lost 4 bases, and 17 bases had no gene match. This CDR3 is CAWTAAIKQGLDYGYTF. The DNA of the CDR3 is TGTGCCTGGACGGCAGCTATAAAACAGGGGCTCGACTATGGCTACACCTTC.